The sequence of this T cell receptor beta chain was determined in a study of breast tumors, draining lymph nodes, adjacent tissues. Overall study results and limits: Most tumor T cells seemingly derive from lymph node, then expand in tumor.

Axillary draining lymph nodes of breast cancer patients supplied the node samples. Trimming left V 2 bases short and J 0 bases short, with 15 bases between. This CDR3 is built from 18 residues. Germline lookup yields CDR1 SGHRS and CDR2 YFSETQ. About this clonotype itself: The antigen is undetermined.

TCRdb itself ran the multiplex PCR reads through MiXCR, one entry per CDR3 protein. The sample consists of around 100,000 distinct CDR3 sequences, approximately 21% of them appearing once. Material: axillary lymph node tissue. The TCR sequence derives from a female donor with breast cancer. Some clones in this sample may be carry-over from other donors' samples. This chain uses TRBV5-1 with TRBJ2-6; D call uncertain. Here the CDR3 reads CASSFLEHYNSGANVLTF. CDR3 DNA sequence: TGCGCCAGCAGCTTTTTGGAGCACTACAACTCTGGGGCCAACGTCCTGACTTTC.